This T cell receptor (beta chain) came from a study of shared clonotypes between healthy human individuals. CDR1 and CDR2 (germline): SEHNR, FQNEAQ (reference sequence). V lost 1 base and J lost 3, with 16 bases in between. The CDR3 contains 16 residues. The naive CD8 population came from CD45RO-negative cells selected for CCR7, without terminally differentiated effector memory CD45RA+ cells. An approximately 180 ng quantity of DNA, around 30,000 T cell genomes, went into the sorted-subset replicate PCRs. The repertoire was sequenced with immunoSEQ multiplex PCR; TCRdb's copy has only in-frame clones and lacks some. Of roughly 2,000,000 clones listed, about 95% were seen once; the top ten hold 1% to 1.5%.

This chain links TRBV7-9 with TRBJ2-7; TRBD1 might be the D (6 bases). Sequencing used naive CD8+ T cells sorted from blood. The sequence came from a man younger than 35 in good health. CDR3 nucleotide sequence: TGTGCCAGCAGCTTAGTCACCGGGACACCGGGCTACGAGCAGTACTTC. Residues: CASSLVTGTPGYEQYF.